Below are 4 T cell receptor beta chains sequenced from a single sample in a study of T cell responses to AZD1222 COVID-19 vaccine. The table came from immunoSEQ multiplex PCR; TCRdb's copy has only in-frame clones and leaves some out. The data contain about 150,000 clones, roughly 90% of them singletons. Sample: peripheral blood, taken on day 0 of AZD1222 vaccination. The origin of the receptors is an adult in good health.

This clone was detected a few times. The chain combines TRBV6-6 with TRBJ1-1, with a weak D call TRBD1 (5 bases). In germline, CDR1 is MNHNY, CDR2 SVGAGI (reference sequence). Trimming pared 4 bases from V and 5 bases from J, leaving 11 bases between. The CDR3 sequence is 13 residues long. CDR3 DNA sequence: TGTGCCAGCAGTTCCACAGGTTATACTGAAGCTTTCTTT. Protein product: CASSSTGYTEAFF.

J is TRBJ1-4 and V is TRBV18; D might be TRBD1 (5 bases). Germline V gene data show CDR1 as KGHSH and CDR2 as LQKENI. V lost 3 bases to trimming and J lost 8 bases, with 10 bases between them. This CDR3 region has 13 residues. For the CDR3, the DNA is TGTGCCAGCTCACCGGGGGTGGCCGAAAAACTGTTTTTT. This gives the protein CASSPGVAEKLFF. Combining the CDR3 with reference TRBV18 and TRBJ1-4 gives the whole variable domain NAGVMQNPRHLVRRRGQEARLRCSPMKGHSHVYWYRQLPEEGLKFMVYLQKENIIDESGMPKERFSAEFPKEGPSILRIQQVVRGDSAAYFCASSPGVAEKLFFGSGTQLSVL.

This chain connects TRBV7-6 to TRBJ1-4; 8 nucleotides line up with TRBD1. V lost 5 bases and J lost 11; bases outside the gene matches: 13. Germline V CDR1 and CDR2: SGHVS, FNYEAQ. CDR3 length: 15 residues. Here the CDR3 reads CASSVSGGPMRKLFF. The CDR3 coding sequence is TGTGCCAGCAGCGTGTCAGGGGGCCCCATGAGGAAACTGTTTTTT. The full variable domain, with the rest looked up from reference TRBV7-6 and TRBJ1-4, is GAGVSQSPRYKVTKRGQDVALRCDPISGHVSLYWYRQALGQGPEFLTYFNYEAQQDKSGLPNDRFSAERPEGSISTLTIQRTEQRDSAMYRCASSVSGGPMRKLFFGSGTQLSVL.

CDR3 sequence: CASSDQGGSYEQYF. For the CDR3, the DNA is TGTGCCAGCAGTGATCAGGGCGGGTCCTACGAGCAGTACTTC. The rearrangement joins TRBV2 to TRBJ2-7; tentatively, D is TRBD1 or TRBD2 (5 bases each). Trimming pared 3 bases from V and 1 base from J, leaving 10 bases between. Germline CDR1 is SNHLY and CDR2 is FYNNEI. There are 14 residues in the CDR3.